This T cell receptor (beta chain) was identified in a study of blood T cell repertoires in COVID-19. The method was immunoSEQ multiplex PCR; TCRdb's version includes in-frame clones alone and lacks a portion of them. In the table there are a few hundred thousand clones, 70% to 90% of which are singletons. CDR1 and CDR2 (germline): KGHSH, LQKENI. CDR3 length: 16 residues. V shed 6 bases and J shed 2 bases, with 18 bases lying between them. This chain links TRBV18 with TRBJ2-3, with D perhaps matching TRBD1 (6 bases). The receptor comes from an older woman with active or convalescent COVID-19. Sequenced material: peripheral blood. The CDR3 loop is CASSLRWGRDTDTQYF. DNA of the CDR3: TGTGCCAGCTCGCTGCGTTGGGGGCGAGACACAGATACGCAGTATTTT. The full variable domain, its missing parts supplied by reference TRBV18 and TRBJ2-3, is NAGVMQNPRHLVRRRGQEARLRCSPMKGHSHVYWYRQLPEEGLKFMVYLQKENIIDESGMPKERFSAEFPKEGPSILRIQQVVRGDSAAYFCASSLRWGRDTDTQYFGPGTRLTVL.